The T cell receptor beta chain described here comes from a study of blood T cells in healthy people across ages. The study's findings and limits: Investigators viewed diversity estimates from one million T cells as underestimates, the study reported. Significant beta diversity loss was already apparent by age approximately 36, declining roughly linearly.

A second PCR, run for roughly 7 to 12 cycles, used a sample-barcoded 5' primer plus a J-beta primer mix. TCRdb used MiXCR to reprocess the 5' RACE reads, holding one entry per CDR3 protein. The data hold about 800,000 distinct CDR3 sequences, with approximately 25% observed a single time. Of note for this clonotype: As yet, its antigen is unknown.

V gave up 6 bases and J gave up 7 bases; unmatched junction bases: 6. Germline assignment: CDR1 SNHLY and CDR2 FYNNEI. CDR3 length: 15 residues. The sample was also linked to a second study, of T cells of mothers and their children. That source notes: Donation came from a few healthy Caucasian mothers together with their six children. It was related mother-child pairs that showed slightly higher overlap than unrelated pairs, without reaching significance.

Sequencing used blood. This clonotype was obtained from a boy aged 5-17 years in good health. This chain joins TRBV2 and TRBJ2-1; 13 nucleotides align to TRBD2. The CDR3 region is CASSETSGGRNEQFF. DNA for the CDR3: TGTGCCAGCAGCGAGACTAGCGGGGGGCGAAATGAGCAGTTCTTC.